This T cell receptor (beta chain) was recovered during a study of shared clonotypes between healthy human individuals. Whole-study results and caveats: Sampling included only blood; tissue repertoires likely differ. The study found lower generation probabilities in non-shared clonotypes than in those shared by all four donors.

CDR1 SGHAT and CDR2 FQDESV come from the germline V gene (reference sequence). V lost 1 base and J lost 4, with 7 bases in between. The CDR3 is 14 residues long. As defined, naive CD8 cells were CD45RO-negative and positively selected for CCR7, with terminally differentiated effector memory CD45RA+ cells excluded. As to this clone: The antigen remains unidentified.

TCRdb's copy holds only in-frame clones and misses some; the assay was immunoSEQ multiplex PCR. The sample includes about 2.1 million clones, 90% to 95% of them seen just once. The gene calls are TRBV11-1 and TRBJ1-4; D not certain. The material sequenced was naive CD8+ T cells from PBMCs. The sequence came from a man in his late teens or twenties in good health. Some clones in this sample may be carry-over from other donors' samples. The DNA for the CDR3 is TGTGCCAGCAGCTTAGACGCCCTTAATGAAAAACTGTTTTTT. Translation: CASSLDALNEKLFF.